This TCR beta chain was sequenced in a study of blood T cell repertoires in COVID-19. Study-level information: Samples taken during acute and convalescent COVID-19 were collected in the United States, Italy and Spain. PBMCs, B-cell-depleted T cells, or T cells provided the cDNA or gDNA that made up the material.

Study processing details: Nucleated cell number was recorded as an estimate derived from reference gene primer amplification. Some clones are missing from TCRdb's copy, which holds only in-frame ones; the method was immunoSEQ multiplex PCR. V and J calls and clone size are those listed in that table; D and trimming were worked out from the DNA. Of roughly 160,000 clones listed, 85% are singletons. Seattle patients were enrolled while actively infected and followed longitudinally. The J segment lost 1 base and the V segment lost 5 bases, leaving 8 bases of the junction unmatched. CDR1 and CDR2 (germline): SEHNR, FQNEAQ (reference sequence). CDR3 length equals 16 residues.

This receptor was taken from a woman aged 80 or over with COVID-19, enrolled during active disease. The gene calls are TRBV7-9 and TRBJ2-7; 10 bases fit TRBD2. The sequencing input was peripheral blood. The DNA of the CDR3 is TGTGCCAGCAGCGCCGCCCCAGCGGGGGGGTCCTACGAGCAGTACTTC. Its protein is CASSAAPAGGSYEQYF.